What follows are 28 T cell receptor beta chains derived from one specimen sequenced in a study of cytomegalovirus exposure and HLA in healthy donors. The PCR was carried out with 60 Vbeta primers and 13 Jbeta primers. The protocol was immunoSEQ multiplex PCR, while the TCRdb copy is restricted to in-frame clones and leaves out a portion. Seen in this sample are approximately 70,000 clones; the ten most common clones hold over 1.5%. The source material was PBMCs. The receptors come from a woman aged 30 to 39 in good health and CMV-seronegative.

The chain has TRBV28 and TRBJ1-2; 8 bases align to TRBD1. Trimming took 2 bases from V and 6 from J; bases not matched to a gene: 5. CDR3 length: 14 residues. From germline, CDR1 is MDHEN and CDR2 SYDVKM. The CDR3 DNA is TGTGCCAGCAGTTTAGCCCAGGGGGCCAATGGCTACACCTTC. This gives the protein CASSLAQGANGYTF.

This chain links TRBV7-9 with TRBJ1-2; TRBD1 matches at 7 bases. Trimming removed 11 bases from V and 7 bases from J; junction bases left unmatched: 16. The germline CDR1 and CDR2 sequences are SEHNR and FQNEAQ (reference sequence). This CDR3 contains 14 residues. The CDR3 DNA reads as TGTGCCGCCATAGTAGGAGGGGGCAGATCTGGCTACACCTTC. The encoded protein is CAAIVGGGRSGYTF.

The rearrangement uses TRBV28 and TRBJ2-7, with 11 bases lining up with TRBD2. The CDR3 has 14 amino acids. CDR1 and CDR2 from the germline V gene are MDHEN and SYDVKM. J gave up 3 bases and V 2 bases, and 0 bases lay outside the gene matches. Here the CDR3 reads CASSLGLAGYEQYF. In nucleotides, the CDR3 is TGTGCCAGCAGTTTAGGACTAGCGGGCTACGAGCAGTACTTC. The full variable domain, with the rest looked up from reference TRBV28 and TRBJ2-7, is DVKVTQSSRYLVKRTGEKVFLECVQDMDHENMFWYRQDPGLGLRLIYFSYDVKMKEKGDIPEGYSVSREKKERFSLILESASTNQTSMYLCASSLGLAGYEQYFGPGTRLTVT.

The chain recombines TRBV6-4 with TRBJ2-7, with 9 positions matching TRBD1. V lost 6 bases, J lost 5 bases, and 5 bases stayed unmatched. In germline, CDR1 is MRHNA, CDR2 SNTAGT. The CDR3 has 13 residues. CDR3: CASSRDRADEQYF. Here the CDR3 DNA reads TGTGCCAGCAGCCGGGACAGGGCGGACGAGCAGTACTTC.

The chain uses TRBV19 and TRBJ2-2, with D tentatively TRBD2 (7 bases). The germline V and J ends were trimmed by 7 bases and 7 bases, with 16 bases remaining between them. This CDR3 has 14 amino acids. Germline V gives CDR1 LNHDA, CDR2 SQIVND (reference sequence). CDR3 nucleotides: TGTGCCAGTACTGCTAGGGGGGGCGGCGGGGAGCTGTTTTTT. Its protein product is CASTARGGGGELFF.

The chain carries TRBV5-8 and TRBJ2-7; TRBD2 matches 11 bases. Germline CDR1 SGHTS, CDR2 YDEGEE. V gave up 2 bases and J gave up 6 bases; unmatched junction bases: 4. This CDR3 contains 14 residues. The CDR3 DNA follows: TGTGCCAGCAGCTTCCGGCTAGCGGGAGGCGAGCAGTACTTC. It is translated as CASSFRLAGGEQYF.

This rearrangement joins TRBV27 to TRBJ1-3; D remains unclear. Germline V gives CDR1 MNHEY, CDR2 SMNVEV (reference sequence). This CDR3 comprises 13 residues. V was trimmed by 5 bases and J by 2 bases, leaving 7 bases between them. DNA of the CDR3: TGTGCCAGCAGTAAGTTAGCTGGAAACACCATATATTTT. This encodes CASSKLAGNTIYF.

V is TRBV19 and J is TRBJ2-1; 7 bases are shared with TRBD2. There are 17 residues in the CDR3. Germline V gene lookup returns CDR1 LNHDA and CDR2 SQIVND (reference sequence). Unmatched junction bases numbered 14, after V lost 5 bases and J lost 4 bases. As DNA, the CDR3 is TGTGCCAGTAGTTCGTTGGCTAGCGGTCCGGAGTACAATGAGCAGTTCTTC. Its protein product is CASSSLASGPEYNEQFF. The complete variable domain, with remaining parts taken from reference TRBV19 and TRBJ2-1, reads DGGITQSPKYLFRKEGQNVTLSCEQNLNHDAMYWYRQDPGQGLRLIYYSQIVNDFQKGDIAEGYSVSREKKESFPLTVTSAQKNPTAFYLCASSSLASGPEYNEQFFGPGTRLTVL.

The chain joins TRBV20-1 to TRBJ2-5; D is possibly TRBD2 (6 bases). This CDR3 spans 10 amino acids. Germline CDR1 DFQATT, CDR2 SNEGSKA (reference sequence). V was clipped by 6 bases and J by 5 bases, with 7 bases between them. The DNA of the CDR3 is TGCAGTGCCCTAGCGGAGACCCAGTACTTC. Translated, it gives CSALAETQYF.

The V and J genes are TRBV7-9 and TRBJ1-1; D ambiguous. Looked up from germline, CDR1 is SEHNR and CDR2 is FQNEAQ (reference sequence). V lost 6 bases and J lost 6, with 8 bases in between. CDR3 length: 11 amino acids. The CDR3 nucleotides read TGTGCCAGCAGTTCAGTGGCTGAAGCTTTCTTT. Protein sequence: CASSSVAEAFF.

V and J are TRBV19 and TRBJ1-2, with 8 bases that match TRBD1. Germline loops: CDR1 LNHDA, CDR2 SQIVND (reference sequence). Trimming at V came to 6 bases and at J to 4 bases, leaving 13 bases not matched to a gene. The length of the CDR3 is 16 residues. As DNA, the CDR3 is TGTGCCAGTAGCCCTACTGGACAGGGACTATTCTATGGCTACACCTTC. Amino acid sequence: CASSPTGQGLFYGYTF.

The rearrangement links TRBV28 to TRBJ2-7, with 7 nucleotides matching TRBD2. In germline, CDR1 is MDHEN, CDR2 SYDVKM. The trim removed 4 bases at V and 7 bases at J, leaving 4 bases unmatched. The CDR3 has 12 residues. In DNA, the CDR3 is TGTGCCAGCAGTTCGACTAGCTGGGAGCAGTACTTC. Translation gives CASSSTSWEQYF. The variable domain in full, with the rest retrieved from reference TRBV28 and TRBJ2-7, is DVKVTQSSRYLVKRTGEKVFLECVQDMDHENMFWYRQDPGLGLRLIYFSYDVKMKEKGDIPEGYSVSREKKERFSLILESASTNQTSMYLCASSSTSWEQYFGPGTRLTVT.

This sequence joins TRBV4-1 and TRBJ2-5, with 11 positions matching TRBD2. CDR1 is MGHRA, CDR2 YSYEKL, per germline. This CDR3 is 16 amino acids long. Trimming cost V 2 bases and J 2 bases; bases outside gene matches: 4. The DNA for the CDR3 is TGCGCCAGCAGCCAAACTAGCGGGGGTTCTCAAGAGACCCAGTACTTC. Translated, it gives CASSQTSGGSQETQYF.

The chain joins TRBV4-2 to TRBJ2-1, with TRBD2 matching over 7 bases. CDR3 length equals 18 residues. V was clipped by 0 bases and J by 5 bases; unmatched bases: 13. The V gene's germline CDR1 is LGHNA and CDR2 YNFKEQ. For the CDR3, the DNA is TGTGCCAGCAGCCAAGATTCAAGTTTCGGGGGGTCCGACAATGAGCAGTTCTTC. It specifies CASSQDSSFGGSDNEQFF.

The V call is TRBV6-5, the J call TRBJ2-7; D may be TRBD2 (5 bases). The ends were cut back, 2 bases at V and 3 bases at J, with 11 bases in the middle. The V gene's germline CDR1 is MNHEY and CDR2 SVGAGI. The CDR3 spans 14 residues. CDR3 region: CASSYGPGLYEQYF. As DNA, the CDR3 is TGTGCCAGCAGTTACGGCCCTGGACTCTACGAGCAGTACTTC.

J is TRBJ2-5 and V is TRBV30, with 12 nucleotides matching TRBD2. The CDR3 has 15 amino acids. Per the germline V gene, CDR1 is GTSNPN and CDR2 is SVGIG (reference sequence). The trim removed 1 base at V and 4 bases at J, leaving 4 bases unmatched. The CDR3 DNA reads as TGTGCCTGGAGTGGACTAGCGGGAGCCCGAGAGACCCAGTACTTC. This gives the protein CAWSGLAGARETQYF.

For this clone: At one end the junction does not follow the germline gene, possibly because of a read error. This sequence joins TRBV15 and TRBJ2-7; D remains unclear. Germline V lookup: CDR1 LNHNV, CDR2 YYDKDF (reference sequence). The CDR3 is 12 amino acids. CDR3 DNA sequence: TGTGCCACCAGAAGAGACACGGGCGAGCAGTACTTC. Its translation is CATRRDTGEQYF.

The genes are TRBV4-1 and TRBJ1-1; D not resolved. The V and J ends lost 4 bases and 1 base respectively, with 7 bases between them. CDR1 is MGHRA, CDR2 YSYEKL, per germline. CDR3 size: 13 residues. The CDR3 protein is CASSLRENTEAFF. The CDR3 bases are TGCGCCAGCAGCCTGAGGGAGAACACTGAAGCTTTCTTT.

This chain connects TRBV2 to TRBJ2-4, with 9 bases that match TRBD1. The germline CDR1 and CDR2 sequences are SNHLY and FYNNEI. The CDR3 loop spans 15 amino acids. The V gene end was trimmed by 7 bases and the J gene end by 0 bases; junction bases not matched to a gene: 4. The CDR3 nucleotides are TGTGCCAGCACCGGACAGGGGTTAGCCAAAAACATTCAGTACTTC. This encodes CASTGQGLAKNIQYF.

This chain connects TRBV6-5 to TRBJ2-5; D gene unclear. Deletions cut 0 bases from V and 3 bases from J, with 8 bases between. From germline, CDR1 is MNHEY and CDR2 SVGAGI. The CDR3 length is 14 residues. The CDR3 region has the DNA TGTGCCAGCAGTTACTCTGTAGGAGAAGAGACCCAGTACTTC. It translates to CASSYSVGEETQYF.

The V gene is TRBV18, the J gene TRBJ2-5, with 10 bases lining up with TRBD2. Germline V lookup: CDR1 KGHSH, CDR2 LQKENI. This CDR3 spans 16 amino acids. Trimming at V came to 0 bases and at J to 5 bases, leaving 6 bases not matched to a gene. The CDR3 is CASSPPGTAGGETQYF. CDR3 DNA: TGTGCCAGCTCACCACCGGGGACAGCGGGAGGGGAGACCCAGTACTTC.

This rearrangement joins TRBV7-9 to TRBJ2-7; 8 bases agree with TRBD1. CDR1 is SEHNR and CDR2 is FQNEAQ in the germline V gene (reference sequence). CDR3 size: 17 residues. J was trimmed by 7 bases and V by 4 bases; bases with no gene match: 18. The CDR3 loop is CASSSFWAGGTGEEQYF. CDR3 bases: TGTGCCAGCAGCTCTTTTTGGGCTGGTGGGACAGGCGAAGAGCAGTACTTC.

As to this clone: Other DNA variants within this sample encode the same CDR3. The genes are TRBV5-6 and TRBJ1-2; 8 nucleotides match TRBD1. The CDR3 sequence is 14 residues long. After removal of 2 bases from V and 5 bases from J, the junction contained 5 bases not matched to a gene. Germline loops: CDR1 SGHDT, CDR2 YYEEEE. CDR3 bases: TGTGCCAGCAGCTTAGGACAGGGTCTTTATGGCTACACCTTC. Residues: CASSLGQGLYGYTF.

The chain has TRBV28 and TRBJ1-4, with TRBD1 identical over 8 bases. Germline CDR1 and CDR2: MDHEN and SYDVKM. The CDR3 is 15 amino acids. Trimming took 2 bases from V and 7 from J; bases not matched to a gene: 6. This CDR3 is CASSLETGGSEKLFF. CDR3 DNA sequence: TGTGCCAGCAGTTTAGAAACAGGGGGAAGTGAAAAACTGTTTTTT.

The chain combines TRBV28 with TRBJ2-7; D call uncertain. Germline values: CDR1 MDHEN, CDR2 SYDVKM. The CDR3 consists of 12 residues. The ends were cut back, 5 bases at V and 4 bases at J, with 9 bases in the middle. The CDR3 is CASSPDNYEQYF. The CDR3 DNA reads TGTGCCAGCAGTCCAGATAATTACGAGCAGTACTTC.

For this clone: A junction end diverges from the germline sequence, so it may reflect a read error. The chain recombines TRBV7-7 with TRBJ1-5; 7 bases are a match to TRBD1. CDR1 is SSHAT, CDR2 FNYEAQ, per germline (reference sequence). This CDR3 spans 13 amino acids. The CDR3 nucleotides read TGTGCTAGCAGCTGGGACAGAGATCAGCCCCAGCATTTT. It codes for CASSWDRDQPQHF.

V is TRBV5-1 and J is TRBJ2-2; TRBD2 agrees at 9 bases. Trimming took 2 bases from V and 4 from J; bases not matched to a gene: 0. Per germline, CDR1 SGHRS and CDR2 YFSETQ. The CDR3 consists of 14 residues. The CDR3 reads CASSLAGGTGELFF. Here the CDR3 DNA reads TGCGCCAGCAGCTTAGCGGGGGGCACCGGGGAGCTGTTTTTT.

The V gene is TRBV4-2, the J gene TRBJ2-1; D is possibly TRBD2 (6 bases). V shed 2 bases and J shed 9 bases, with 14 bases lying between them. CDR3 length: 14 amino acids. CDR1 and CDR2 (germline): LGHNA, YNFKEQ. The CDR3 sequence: CASSQNPGGSEQFF. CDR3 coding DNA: TGTGCCAGCAGCCAAAACCCCGGGGGTAGTGAGCAGTTCTTC.